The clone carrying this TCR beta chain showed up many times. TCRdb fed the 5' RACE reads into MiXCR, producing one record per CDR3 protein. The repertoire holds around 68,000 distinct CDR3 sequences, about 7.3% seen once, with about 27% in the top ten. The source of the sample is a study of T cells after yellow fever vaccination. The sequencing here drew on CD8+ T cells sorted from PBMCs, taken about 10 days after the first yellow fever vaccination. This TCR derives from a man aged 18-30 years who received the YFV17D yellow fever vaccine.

CDR3: CASSVQGGKNIQYF. CDR3 nucleotides: TGTGCCAGCAGCGTTCAGGGTGGCAAAAACATTCAGTACTTC. V is TRBV7-8 and J is TRBJ2-4, with a possible D match to TRBD1 (5 bases). The V end was cut by 5 bases, the J end by 3 bases, with 11 bases between. This CDR3 spans 14 amino acids. In germline, CDR1 is SGHVS, CDR2 FQNEAQ.